Listed below are T cell receptor beta chains from one sample, sequenced in a study of T cell repertoires in cytomegalovirus infection. TCRdb re-derived calls from the reads in MiXCR, one entry per CDR3 protein. The table lists 300,000 to 450,000 distinct CDR3 sequences, 15% to 20% of them singletons. The material sequenced was PBMCs. The origin of the receptors is a human donor in good health (CMV status not recorded). Some clones in this sample may be carry-over from other donors' samples. CDR3s include the opening cysteine and the closing phenylalanine or tryptophan.

j_gene,len,v_gene,CDR3aa
TRBJ1-1,13,TRBV20-1,CSAPPGPYTEAFF
TRBJ2-2,15,TRBV11-3,CASSFLRGRTGELFF
TRBJ2-1,14,TRBV7-9,CASSLHRVNNEQFF
TRBJ1-1,16,TRBV7-2,CASSLAPTGMMTEAFF
TRBJ2-5,15,TRBV7-9,CASSLATTGRETQYF
TRBJ1-2,16,TRBV11-2,CASSLGPRIANYGYTF
TRBJ1-5,13,TRBV6-1,CASSYVVNQPQHF
TRBJ2-3,15,TRBV5-1,CASSRTTSGTDTQYF
TRBJ1-5,15,TRBV12-3/TRBV12-4,CASSRSMTGYQPQHF
TRBJ2-1,16,TRBV12-3/TRBV12-4,CASSFQTSGSRNEQFF
TRBJ2-5,15,TRBV7-2,CASSLSLAGGETQYF
TRBJ2-7,13,TRBV6-2/TRBV6-3,CASSSTSGYEQYF
TRBJ2-4,15,TRBV20-1,CSASRQPGDKNIQYF
TRBJ2-1,10,TRBV29-1,CSVEGNEQFF
TRBJ1-1,14,TRBV7-8,CASTKGPENTEAFF
TRBJ2-1,14,TRBV29-1,CSVELASGPNEQFF
TRBJ1-2,14,TRBV15,CATSIGPGEKGYTF
TRBJ2-7,14,TRBV7-2,CASSLESGFGEQYF
TRBJ1-5,14,TRBV12-3/TRBV12-4,CASSTDRDTQPQHF
TRBJ1-2,14,TRBV20-1,CSAHFRGGDYGYTF
TRBJ2-1,13,TRBV5-5,CASSLGPRDEQFF
TRBJ2-5,14,TRBV12-3/TRBV12-4,CASSPSDRVGGQYF
TRBJ1-2,15,TRBV11-2,CASSPRGTAGSGYTF
TRBJ1-4,16,TRBV2,CASSERFAGGGEKLFF
TRBJ2-3,15,TRBV7-8,CASSLAGGSGVTQYF
TRBJ2-7,14,TRBV20-1,CSATPDLRGYEQYF
TRBJ2-3,13,TRBV19,CASNPTGEDTQYF
TRBJ1-1,11,TRBV6-2/TRBV6-3,CASSRRIEAFF
TRBJ2-5,15,TRBV4-3,CASSQVGQGGETQYF
TRBJ2-1,14,TRBV2,CASRGDFDYNEQFF
TRBJ2-7,13,TRBV27,CASSLSGTANKVF
TRBJ1-2,12,TRBV7-9,CASTGAFYGYTF
TRBJ2-1,15,TRBV7-8,CASSPIAGGYSEQFF
TRBJ1-1,13,TRBV27,CASSRGWSTEAFF
TRBJ1-1,14,TRBV19,CASSVRTMNTEAFF
TRBJ2-1,13,TRBV6-2/TRBV6-3,CASGSGSYHEQFF